This T cell receptor (beta chain) originates from a study of CD8+ T cells in alopecia areata (dated by TCRdb to the late 2010s). About the investigation overall: In both human patients and the C3H/HeJ mouse model, the study applied high-throughput TCRbeta sequencing to look at T cell clonal expansion in alopecia areata. RNA was extracted with the PAXgene miRNA kit for fixed scalp, the miRNeasy kit for PBMCs, and the RNeasy kit for mouse skin. On the human side, TCRbeta sequencing was run on scalp tissue and on sorted CD4+ and CD8+ peripheral blood T cells from healthy controls and from alopecia areata patients with either patchy or totalis/universalis disease. TCRbeta CDR3 regions were amplified by immunoSEQ multiplex PCR with 35 Vbeta forward and 13 Jbeta reverse primers. Scalp clonality was compared among normal scalp (n=4), patchy alopecia areata scalp (n=8), and alopecia totalis/universalis scalp (n=8). The study at large found these results: TCR sequences shared between patients were less clear than in mice, possibly partly because of HLA diversity in the patient population. Unlike mouse skin, where gammadelta T cells dominate, normal human skin contains resident alphabeta T cells that get sequenced too, which complicates analysis of the scalp TCR repertoire. Compared with normal scalp, lesional scalp had higher clonality and more expanded CD8+ clones, particularly in alopecia totalis/universalis, a pattern that suggests antigenic drive.

In five patients from the biomarker study, CD4+ cells were sorted further to obtain CD25+CD127- cells. Lesional scalp punch biopsies and peripheral blood were collected from alopecia areata patients. After PBMCs were isolated by density centrifugation and stained for CD3, CD4 and CD8, a FACSAria was used to sort CD4+ and CD8+ T cells. The untreated alopecia areata patients were recruited through a multicenter biomarker study. With regard to this clone: This clone's antigen is unknown. There are no base qualities to consult, and no much larger clone falls within one base.

The method behind the library was the immunoSEQ multiplex PCR assay. For TCR sequencing, RNA was extracted from every sample and reverse transcribed into cDNA to serve as template. First-strand cDNA was synthesized using SuperScript III with a 2:1 mix of oligo-dT and random hexamers. Amplification bias was assessed with a synthetic immune receptor repertoire, and residual bias was removed computationally. Regarding the original processing steps: Raw reads were preprocessed for error removal, and CDR3 was defined according to IMGT conventions as running from the conserved cysteine to phenylalanine. Clonality was calculated as 1 minus Shannon entropy normalized by log2 of the number of productive unique TCRs. Scalp TCRbeta sequences were cross-referenced with sorted blood CD4 and CD8 repertoires so that the CD4 or CD8 identity of scalp clones could be inferred. The table was pulled from immuneACCESS by TCRdb, which kept in-frame rearrangements only. Such tables lose some clones; where checked, under half of the loss comes from unresolved V genes, and the rest has no known cause. That table is the source of V, J and clone size, and D and trimming were worked out from the DNA. This sample gives about 37,000 clones in total; approximately 54% of them show up just once. Of the sample, roughly 1.8% falls within the top ten clones.

The CDR1 and CDR2 encoded by the germline V gene (reference sequence) are MNHNY and SVGAGI. The junction shows trimming of 5 bases on V and 3 bases on J, plus 11 bases between the germline ends. The CDR3 spans 13 residues, from the cysteine through the phenylalanine. Kept here is only the CDR3 DNA, which spans 39 bases and is read in frame from base 1. Sequencing was done on a sample of CD4+ Tregs sorted from blood. This chain is built from TRBV6-6 and TRBJ2-7; no D gene can be assigned with confidence. This TCR derives from a human donor with alopecia areata. This receptor carries the CDR3 CASSLPDLYEQYF. The DNA reads as follows: TGTGCCAGCAGTCTCCCAGATCTCTACGAGCAGTACTTC.